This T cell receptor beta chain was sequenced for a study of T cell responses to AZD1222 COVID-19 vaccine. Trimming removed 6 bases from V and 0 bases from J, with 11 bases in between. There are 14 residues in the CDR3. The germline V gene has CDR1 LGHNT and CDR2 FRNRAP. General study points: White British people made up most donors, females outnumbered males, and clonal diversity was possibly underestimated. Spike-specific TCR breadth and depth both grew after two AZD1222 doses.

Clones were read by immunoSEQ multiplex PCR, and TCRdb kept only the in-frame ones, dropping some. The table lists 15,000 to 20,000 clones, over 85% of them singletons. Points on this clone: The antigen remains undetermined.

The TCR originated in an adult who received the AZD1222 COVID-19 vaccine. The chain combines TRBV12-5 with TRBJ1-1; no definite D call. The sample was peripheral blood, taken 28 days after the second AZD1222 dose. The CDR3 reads CASGAGYMNTEAFF. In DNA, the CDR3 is TGTGCTAGTGGGGCAGGTTACATGAACACTGAAGCTTTCTTT. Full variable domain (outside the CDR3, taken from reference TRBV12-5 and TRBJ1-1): DARVTQTPRHKVTEMGQEVTMRCQPILGHNTVFWYRQTMMQGLELLAYFRNRAPLDDSGMPKDRFSAEMPDATLATLKIQPSEPRDSAVYFCASGAGYMNTEAFFGQGTRLTVV.